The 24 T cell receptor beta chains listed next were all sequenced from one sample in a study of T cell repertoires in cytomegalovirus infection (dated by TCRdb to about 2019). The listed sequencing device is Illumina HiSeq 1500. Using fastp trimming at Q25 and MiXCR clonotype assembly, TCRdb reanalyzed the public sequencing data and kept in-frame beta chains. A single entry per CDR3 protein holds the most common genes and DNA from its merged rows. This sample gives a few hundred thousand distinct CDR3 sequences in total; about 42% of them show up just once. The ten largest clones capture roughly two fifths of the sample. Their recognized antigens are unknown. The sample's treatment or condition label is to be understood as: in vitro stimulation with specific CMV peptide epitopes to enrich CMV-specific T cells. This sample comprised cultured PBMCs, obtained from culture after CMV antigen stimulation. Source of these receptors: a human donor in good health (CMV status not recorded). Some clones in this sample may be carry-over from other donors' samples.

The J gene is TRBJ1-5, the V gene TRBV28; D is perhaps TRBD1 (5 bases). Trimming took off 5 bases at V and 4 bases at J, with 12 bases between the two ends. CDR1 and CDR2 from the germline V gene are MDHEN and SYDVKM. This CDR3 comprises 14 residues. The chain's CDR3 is CASSMGGGNQPQHF. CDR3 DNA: TGTGCCAGCAGTATGGGGGGGGGGAATCAGCCCCAGCATTTT.

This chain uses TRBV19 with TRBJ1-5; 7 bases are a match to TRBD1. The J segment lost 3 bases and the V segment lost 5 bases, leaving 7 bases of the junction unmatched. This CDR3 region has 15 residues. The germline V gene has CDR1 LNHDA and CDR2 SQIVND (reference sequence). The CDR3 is CASSPTGAPNQPQHF. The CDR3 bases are TGTGCCAGTAGTCCCACAGGGGCACCCAATCAGCCCCAGCATTTT.

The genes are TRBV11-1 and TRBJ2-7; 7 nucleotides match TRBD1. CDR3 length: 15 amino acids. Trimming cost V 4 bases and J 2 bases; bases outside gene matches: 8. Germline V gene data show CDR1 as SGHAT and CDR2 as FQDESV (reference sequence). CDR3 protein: CASSYGQDKTYEQYF. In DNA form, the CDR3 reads TGTGCCAGCAGCTACGGACAGGACAAAACCTACGAGCAGTACTTC.

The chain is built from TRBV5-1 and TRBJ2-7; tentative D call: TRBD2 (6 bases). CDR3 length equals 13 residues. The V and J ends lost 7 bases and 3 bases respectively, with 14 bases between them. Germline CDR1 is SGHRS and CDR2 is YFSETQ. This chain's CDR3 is CASGIRENYEQYF. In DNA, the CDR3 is TGCGCCAGCGGCATTCGGGAGAACTACGAGCAGTACTTC.

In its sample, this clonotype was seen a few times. This CDR3 is CASSPNRGYRGRQETQYF. The CDR3 DNA reads TGTGCCAGCAGCCCGAACCGGGGGTACAGGGGGCGGCAAGAGACCCAGTACTTC. The V gene is TRBV7-8, the J gene TRBJ2-5; 9 bases match TRBD1. Germline values: CDR1 SGHVS, CDR2 FQNEAQ. The trim removed 5 bases at V and 2 bases at J, leaving 15 bases unmatched. The CDR3 contains 18 residues.

CDR3 in amino acids: CASILFPNTEAFF. CDR3 nucleotides: TGTGCCAGCATTCTCTTCCCGAACACTGAAGCTTTCTTT. V and J are TRBV2 and TRBJ1-1, with no clear D. The CDR3 is 13 residues long. Per germline, CDR1 SNHLY and CDR2 FYNNEI. Trimming took 7 bases from V and 1 from J, leaving 10 bases between them.

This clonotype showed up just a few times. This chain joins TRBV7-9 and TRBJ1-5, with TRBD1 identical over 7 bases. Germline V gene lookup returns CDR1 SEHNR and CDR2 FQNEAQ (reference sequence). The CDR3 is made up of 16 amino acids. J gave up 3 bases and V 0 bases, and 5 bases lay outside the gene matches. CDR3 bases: TGTGCCAGCAGCTTAGCCGGGACAGCCTTCAATCAGCCCCAGCATTTT. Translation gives CASSLAGTAFNQPQHF.

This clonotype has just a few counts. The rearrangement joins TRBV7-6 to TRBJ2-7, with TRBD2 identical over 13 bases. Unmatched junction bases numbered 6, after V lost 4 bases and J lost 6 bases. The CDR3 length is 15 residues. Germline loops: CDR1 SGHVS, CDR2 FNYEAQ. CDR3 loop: CASSSGLAGVSEQYF. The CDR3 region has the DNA TGTGCCAGCAGCTCAGGACTAGCGGGAGTGAGCGAGCAGTACTTC.

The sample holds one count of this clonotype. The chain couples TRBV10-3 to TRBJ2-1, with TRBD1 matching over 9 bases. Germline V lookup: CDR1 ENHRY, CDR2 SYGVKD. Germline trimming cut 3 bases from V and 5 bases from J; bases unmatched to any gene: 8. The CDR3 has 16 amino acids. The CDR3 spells CAISDPRDRANNEQFF. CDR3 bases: TGTGCCATCAGTGACCCACGGGACAGGGCTAACAATGAGCAGTTCTTC.

Here the CDR3 DNA reads TGCAGTGCTAGAGTCGAGGGGGACCTGGAGACCCAGTACTTC. Translation gives CSARVEGDLETQYF. The rearrangement joins TRBV20-1 to TRBJ2-5, with D possibly TRBD1 on 6 matching bases. The CDR3 covers 14 residues. V was shortened by 1 base and J by 5 bases, with 14 bases between the two germline ends. The germline CDR1 and CDR2 sequences are DFQATT and SNEGSKA (reference sequence).

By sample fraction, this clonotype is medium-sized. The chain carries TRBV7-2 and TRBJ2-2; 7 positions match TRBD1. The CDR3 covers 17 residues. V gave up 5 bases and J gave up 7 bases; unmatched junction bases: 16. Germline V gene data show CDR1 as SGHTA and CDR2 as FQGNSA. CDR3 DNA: TGTGCCAGCAGCCCGGGGCGAGGGGGCGCGACCGGCGGGGAGCTGTTTTTT. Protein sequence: CASSPGRGGATGGELFF.

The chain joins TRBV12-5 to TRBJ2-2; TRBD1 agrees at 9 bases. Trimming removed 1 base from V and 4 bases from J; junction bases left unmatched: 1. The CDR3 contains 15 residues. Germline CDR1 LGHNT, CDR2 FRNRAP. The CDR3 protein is CASGLGQGVTGELFF. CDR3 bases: TGTGCTAGTGGTTTGGGACAGGGGGTCACCGGGGAGCTGTTTTTT.

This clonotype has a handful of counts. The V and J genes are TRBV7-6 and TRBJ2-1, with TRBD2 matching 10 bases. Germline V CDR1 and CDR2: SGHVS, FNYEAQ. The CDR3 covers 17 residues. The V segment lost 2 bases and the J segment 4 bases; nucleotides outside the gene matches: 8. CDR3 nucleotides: TGTGCCAGCAGCTTATTGTCTAGCGGGGGCCGATACAATGAGCAGTTCTTC. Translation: CASSLLSSGGRYNEQFF.

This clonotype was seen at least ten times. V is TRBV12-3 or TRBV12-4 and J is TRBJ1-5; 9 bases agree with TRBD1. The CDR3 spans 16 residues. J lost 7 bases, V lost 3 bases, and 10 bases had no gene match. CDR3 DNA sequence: TGTGCCAGCAGTTTTGGGACAGGGCTGGTTCGACAGCCCCAGCATTTT. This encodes CASSFGTGLVRQPQHF.

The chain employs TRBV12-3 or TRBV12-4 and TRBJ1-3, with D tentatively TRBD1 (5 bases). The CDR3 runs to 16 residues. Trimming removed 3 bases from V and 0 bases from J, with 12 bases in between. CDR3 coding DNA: TGTGCCAGCAGTTTTTCTAGGACATTCTCTGGAAACACCATATATTTT. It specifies CASSFSRTFSGNTIYF.

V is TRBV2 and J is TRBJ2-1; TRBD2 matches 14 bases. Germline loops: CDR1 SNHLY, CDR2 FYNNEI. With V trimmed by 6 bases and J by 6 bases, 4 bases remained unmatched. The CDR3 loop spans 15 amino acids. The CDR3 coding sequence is TGTGCCAGCAGCTTGACTAGCGGGGGGGTCAATGAGCAGTTCTTC. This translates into CASSLTSGGVNEQFF.

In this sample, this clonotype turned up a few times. This CDR3 reads CASSTDRGSSYEQYF. The CDR3 DNA follows: TGTGCCAGCAGTACAGACAGGGGGAGCTCCTACGAGCAGTACTTC. The chain is built from TRBV28 and TRBJ2-7, with TRBD1 matching over 9 bases. Per germline, CDR1 MDHEN and CDR2 SYDVKM. This CDR3 contains 15 residues. V was clipped by 5 bases and J by 0 bases; unmatched bases: 5.

The CDR3 DNA is TGTGCCAGCAGGATGGACAGACAAGAGACCCAGTACTTC. Protein: CASRMDRQETQYF. The chain has TRBV2 and TRBJ2-5; weak D call: TRBD1 (6 bases). CDR1 SNHLY and CDR2 FYNNEI come from the germline V gene. The CDR3 is made up of 13 amino acids. V was trimmed by 6 bases and J by 2 bases, leaving 10 bases between them.

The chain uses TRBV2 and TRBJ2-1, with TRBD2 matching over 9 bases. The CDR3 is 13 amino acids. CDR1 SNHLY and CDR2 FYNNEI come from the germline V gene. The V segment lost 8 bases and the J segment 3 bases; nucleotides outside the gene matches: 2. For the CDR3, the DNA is TGTGCCAGCGAGCGGGAGGTCTACAATGAGCAGTTCTTC. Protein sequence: CASEREVYNEQFF.

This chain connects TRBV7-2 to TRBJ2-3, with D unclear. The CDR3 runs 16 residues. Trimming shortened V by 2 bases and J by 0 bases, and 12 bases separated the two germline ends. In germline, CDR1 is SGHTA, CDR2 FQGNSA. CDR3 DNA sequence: TGTGCCAGCAGCTTATTTCAGACATCTAGCACAGATACGCAGTATTTT. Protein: CASSLFQTSSTDTQYF.

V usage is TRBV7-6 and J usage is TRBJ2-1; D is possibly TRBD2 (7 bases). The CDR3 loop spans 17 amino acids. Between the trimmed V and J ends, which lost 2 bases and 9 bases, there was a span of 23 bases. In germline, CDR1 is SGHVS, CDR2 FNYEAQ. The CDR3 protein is CASSLHGGLVTFGEQFF. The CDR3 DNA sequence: TGTGCCAGCAGCTTACACGGGGGGCTGGTCACTTTTGGTGAGCAGTTCTTC.

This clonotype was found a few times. The CDR3 nucleotides read TGTGCCAGCCGCGCCGGGGGGGAGACCCAGTACTTC. Its protein is CASRAGGETQYF. The gene calls are TRBV7-6 and TRBJ2-5; 7 bases are shared with TRBD2. Germline assignment: CDR1 SGHVS and CDR2 FNYEAQ. V lost 8 bases and J lost 5; bases outside the gene matches: 5. The CDR3 extends over 12 amino acids.

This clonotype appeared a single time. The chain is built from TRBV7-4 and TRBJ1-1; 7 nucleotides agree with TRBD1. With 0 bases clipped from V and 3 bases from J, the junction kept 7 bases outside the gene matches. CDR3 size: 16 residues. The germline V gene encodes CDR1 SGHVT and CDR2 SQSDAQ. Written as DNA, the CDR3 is TGTGCCAGCAGCTTAGCTGTCGGGCAGGGGGACACTGAAGCTTTCTTT. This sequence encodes CASSLAVGQGDTEAFF.

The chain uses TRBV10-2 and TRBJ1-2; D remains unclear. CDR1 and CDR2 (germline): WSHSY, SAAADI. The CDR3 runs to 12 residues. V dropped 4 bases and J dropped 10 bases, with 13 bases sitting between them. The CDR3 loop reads CASSVQEEAYTF. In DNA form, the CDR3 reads TGCGCCAGCAGTGTCCAGGAGGAGGCCTACACCTTC.